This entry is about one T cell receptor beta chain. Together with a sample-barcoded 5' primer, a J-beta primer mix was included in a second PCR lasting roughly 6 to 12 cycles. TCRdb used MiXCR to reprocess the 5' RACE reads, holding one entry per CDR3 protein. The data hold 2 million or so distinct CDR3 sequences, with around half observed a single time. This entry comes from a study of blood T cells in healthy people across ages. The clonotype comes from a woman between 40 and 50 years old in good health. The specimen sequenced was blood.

CDR3 bases: TGTGCCAGCAGTTTGTCAACAGCGAACCAAGAGACCCAGTACTTC. It is translated as CASSLSTANQETQYF. The rearrangement uses TRBV28 and TRBJ2-5; no clear D. CDR1 and CDR2 from the germline V gene are MDHEN and SYDVKM. V lost 3 bases and J lost 0, with 11 bases in between. The CDR3 is made up of 15 amino acids.